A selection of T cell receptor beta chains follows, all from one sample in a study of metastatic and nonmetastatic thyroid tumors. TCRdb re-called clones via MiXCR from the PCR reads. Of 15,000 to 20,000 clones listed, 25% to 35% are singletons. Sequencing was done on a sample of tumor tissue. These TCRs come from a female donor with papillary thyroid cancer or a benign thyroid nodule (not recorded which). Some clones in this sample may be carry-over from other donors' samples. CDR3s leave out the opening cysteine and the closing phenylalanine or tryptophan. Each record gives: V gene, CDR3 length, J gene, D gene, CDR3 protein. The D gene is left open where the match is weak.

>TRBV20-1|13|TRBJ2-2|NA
SAREASGFRGELF
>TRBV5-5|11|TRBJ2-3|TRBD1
ASRQGATDTQY
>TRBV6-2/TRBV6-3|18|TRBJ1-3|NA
ASGWPVGGPELSSGNTIY
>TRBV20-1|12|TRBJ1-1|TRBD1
SRHRGIVSTEAF
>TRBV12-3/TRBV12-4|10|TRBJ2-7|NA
ASSEDLNEQY
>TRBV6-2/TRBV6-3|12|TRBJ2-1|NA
ASSYGSSYNEQF
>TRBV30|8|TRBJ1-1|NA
ALDLPFRL
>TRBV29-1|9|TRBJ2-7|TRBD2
SAERDYEQY
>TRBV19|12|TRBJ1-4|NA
ASRRDQRNEKLF
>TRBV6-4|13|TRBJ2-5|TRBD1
ASSDGQGVRETQY
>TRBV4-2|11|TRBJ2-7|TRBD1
ASSHETGGEQY
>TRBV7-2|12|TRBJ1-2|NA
ASSLGHSNYGYT
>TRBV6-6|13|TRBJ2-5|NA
ASSYSFGPSWTQY
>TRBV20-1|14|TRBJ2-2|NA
SARDPELPNTGELF
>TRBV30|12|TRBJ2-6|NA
AWSSGAGANVLT
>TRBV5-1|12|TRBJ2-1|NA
ASSLYQIQNEQF
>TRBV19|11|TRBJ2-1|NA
ASSMGRHGEQF